This T cell receptor beta chain appears in the sequencing data of a study of human T cells and chemical hapten exposure. For the study at large: There were weekly diphenylcyclopropenone doses to the scalp for patients throughout the approximately 24-week study. Overall study results and limits: Expanded TCRs grouped into significantly more large CDR3 similarity clusters than controls produced.

The CDR3 is 13 amino acids. Trimming removed 0 bases from V and 9 bases from J, with 11 bases in between. The germline V gene has CDR1 SGHTA and CDR2 FQGNSA. As regards this clonotype: The target antigen is unknown.

In the library, unique molecular identifiers were attached to individual cDNA molecules. TCRdb analysed the RACE reads with MiXCR anew, one entry per CDR3 protein. The data contain under 85,000 distinct CDR3 sequences, about a tenth of them seen just once; the ten biggest clones take up about 6.9%. Documented time point: patch test 2, 6 weeks after DPC sensitization. Treatment noted: therapeutic diphenylcyclopropenone sensitization with weekly scalp DPC. Sequenced material: whole blood, taken in connection with sensitization to the hapten diphenylcyclopropenone (DPC). The sequence came from a woman between 45 and 60 years old with alopecia areata. Some clones in this sample may be carry-over from other donors' samples. The genes are TRBV7-2 and TRBJ1-1, with D possibly matching TRBD1 (6 bases). This CDR3 is CASSLAGTFKAFF. The DNA of the CDR3 is TGTGCCAGCAGCTTAGCAGGGACATTCAAAGCTTTCTTT.